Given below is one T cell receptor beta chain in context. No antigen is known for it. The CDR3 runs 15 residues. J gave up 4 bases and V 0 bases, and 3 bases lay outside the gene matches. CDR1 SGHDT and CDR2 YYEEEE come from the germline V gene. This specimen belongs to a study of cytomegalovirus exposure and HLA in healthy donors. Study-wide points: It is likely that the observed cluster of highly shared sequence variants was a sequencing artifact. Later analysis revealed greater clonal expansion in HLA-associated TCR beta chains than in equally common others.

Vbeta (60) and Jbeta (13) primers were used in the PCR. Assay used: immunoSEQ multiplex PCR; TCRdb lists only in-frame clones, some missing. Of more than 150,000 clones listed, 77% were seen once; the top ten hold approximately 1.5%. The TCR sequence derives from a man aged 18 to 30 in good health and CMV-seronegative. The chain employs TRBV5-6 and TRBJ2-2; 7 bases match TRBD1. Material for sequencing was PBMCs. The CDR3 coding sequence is TGTGCCAGCAGCTTGGTGTACAGGGGCACCGGGGAGCTGTTTTTT. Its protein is CASSLVYRGTGELFF. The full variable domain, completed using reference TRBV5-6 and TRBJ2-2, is DAGVTQSPTHLIKTRGQQVTLRCSPKSGHDTVSWYQQALGQGPQFIFQYYEEEERQRGNFPDRFSGHQFPNYSSELNVNALLLGDSALYLCASSLVYRGTGELFFGEGSRLTVL.